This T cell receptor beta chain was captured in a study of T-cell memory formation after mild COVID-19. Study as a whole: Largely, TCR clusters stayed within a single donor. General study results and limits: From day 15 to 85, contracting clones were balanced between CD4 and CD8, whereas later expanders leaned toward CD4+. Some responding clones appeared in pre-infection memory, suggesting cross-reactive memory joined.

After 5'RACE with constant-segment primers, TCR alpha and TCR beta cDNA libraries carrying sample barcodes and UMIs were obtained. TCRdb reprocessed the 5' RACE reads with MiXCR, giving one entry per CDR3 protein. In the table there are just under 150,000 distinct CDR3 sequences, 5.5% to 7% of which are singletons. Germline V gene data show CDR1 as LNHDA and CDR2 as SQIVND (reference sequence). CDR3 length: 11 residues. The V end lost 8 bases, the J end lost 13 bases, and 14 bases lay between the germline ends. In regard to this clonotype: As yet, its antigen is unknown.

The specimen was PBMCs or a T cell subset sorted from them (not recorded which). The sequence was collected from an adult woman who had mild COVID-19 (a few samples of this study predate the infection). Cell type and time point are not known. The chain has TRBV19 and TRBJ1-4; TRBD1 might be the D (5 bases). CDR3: CASGRGAGLFF. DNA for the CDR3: TGTGCCAGTGGCCGGGGCGCGGGACTGTTTTTT.